What follows describes a single T cell receptor (beta chain). The data are from a study of cytotoxic CD8 clonotypes in ibrutinib-treated CLL. Looking at the study overall: The patients, about a dozen relapsed/refractory and roughly 15 treatment-naive, included about 18 who were IGHV unmutated.

The method was immunoSEQ multiplex PCR; TCRdb's version includes in-frame clones alone and lacks a portion of them. The sample lists 40,000 or so clones; less than 85% were seen once. This receptor was taken from a human donor with chronic lymphocytic leukemia. This sample comprised PBMCs, obtained at disease progression, from a patient treated with ibrutinib.

CDR3 sequence reads: CASSYSRVNTGELFF. CDR3 DNA sequence: TGTGCCAGCAGTTACTCGAGAGTCAACACCGGGGAGCTGTTTTTT. V usage is TRBV6-6 and J usage is TRBJ2-2, with no clear D. The CDR3 runs 15 residues. Germline V gene sequence: CDR1 MNHNY, CDR2 SVGAGI (reference sequence). The ends were cut back, 0 bases at V and 2 bases at J, with 7 bases in the middle.